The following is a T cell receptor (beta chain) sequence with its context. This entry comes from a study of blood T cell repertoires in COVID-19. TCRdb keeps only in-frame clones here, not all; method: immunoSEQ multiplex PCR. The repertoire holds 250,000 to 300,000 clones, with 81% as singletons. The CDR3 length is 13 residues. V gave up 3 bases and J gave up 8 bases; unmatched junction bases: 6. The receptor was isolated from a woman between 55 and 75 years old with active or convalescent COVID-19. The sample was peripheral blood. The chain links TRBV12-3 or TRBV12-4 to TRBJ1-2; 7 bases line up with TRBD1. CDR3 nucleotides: TGTGCCAGCAGTTTTGACAGGGTGGGCGGCTACACCTTC. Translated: CASSFDRVGGYTF.